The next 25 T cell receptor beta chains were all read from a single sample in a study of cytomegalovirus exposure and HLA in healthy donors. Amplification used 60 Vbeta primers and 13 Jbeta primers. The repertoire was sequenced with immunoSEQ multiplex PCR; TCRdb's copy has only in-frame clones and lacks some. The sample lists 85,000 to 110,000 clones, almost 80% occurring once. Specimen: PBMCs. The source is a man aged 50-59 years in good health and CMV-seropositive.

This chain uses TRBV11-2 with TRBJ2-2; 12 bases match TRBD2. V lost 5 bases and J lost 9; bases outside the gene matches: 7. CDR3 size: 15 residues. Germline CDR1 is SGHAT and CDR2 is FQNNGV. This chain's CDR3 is CASSPSGLAGRELFF. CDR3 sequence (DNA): TGTGCCAGCAGCCCCTCTGGACTAGCGGGACGGGAGCTGTTTTTT.

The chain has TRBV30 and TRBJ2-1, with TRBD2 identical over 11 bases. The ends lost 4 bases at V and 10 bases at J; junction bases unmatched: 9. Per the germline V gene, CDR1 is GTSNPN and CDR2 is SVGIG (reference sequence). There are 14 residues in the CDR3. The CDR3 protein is CAWNLLAGVAEQFF. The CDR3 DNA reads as TGTGCCTGGAACTTACTAGCGGGAGTAGCCGAGCAGTTCTTC. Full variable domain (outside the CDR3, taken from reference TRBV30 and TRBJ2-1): SQTIHQWPATLVQPVGSPLSLECTVEGTSNPNLYWYRQAAGRGLQLLFYSVGIGQISSEVPQNLSASRPQDRQFILSSKKLLLSDSGFYLCAWNLLAGVAEQFFGPGTRLTVL.

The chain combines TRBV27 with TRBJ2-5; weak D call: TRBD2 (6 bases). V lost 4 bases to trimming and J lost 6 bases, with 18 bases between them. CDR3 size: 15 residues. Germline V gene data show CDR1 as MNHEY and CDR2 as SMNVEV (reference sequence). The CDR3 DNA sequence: TGTGCCAGCAGTTCAGGAAAAGTAGCGGATAAGACCCAGTACTTC. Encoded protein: CASSSGKVADKTQYF.

CDR3 region: CARRHGTAAYEQYF. CDR3 DNA sequence: TGTGCCAGAAGGCACGGGACAGCCGCCTACGAGCAGTACTTC. The chain employs TRBV5-3 and TRBJ2-7; 7 nucleotides agree with TRBD1. TRBV5-3 is reported as an ORF; its role is uncertain. The CDR3 totals 14 residues. The J segment lost 2 bases and the V segment lost 5 bases, leaving 7 bases of the junction unmatched.

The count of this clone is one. DNA for the CDR3: TGCAGCGCGAAAAACGGAGAGGACATAGAGACCCAGTACTTC. Amino acid sequence: CSAKNGEDIETQYF. The rearrangement joins TRBV29-1 to TRBJ2-5; tentatively, D is TRBD1 (5 bases). Germline V gives CDR1 SQVTM, CDR2 ANQGSEA. The CDR3 is 14 residues long. Trimming pared 7 bases from V and 4 bases from J, leaving 19 bases between.

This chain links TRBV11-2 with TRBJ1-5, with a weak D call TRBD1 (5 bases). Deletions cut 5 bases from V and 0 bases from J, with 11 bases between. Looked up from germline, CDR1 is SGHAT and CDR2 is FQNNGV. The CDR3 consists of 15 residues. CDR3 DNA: TGTGCCAGCAGCCGCCAGGGCAATAGCAATCAGCCCCAGCATTTT. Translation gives CASSRQGNSNQPQHF.

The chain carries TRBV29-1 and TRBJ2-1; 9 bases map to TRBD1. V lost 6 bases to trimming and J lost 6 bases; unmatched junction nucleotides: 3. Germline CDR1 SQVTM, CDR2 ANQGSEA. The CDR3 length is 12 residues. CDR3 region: CSVQGAVNEQFF. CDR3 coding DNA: TGCAGCGTACAGGGGGCAGTCAATGAGCAGTTCTTC.

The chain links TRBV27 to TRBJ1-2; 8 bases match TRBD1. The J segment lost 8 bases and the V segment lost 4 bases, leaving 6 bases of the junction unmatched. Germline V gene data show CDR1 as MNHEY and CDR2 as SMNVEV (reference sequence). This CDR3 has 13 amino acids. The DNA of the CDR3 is TGTGCCAGCAGTTCGACAGGGGCGGGAGGCTACACCTTC. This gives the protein CASSSTGAGGYTF.

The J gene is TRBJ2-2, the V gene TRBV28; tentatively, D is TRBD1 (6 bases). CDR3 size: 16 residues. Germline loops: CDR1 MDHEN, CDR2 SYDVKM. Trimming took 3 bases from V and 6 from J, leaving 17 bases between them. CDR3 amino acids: CASSFGLTGIAGELFF. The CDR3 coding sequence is TGTGCCAGCAGTTTCGGCTTAACAGGGATCGCCGGGGAGCTGTTTTTT.

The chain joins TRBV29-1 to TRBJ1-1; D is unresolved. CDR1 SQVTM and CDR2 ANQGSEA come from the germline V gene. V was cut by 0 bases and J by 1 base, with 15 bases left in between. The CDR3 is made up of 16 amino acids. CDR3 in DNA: TGCAGCGTTGAAGATCTGGGTTGGCCGGGGAACACTGAAGCTTTCTTT. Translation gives CSVEDLGWPGNTEAFF.

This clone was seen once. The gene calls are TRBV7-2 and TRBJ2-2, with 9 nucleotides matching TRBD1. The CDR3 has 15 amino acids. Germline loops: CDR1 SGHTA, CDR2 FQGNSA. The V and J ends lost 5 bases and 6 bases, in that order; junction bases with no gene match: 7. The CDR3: CASSLRTGVAGELFF. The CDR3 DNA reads TGTGCCAGCAGCCTCCGGACAGGGGTGGCCGGGGAGCTGTTTTTT.

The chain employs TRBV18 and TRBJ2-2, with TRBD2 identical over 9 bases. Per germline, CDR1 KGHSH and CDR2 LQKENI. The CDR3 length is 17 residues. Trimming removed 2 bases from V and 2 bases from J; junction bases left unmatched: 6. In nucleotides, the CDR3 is TGTGCCAGCTCACCAATCCGCGGGAGGGTTAACACCGGGGAGCTGTTTTTT. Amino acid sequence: CASSPIRGRVNTGELFF.

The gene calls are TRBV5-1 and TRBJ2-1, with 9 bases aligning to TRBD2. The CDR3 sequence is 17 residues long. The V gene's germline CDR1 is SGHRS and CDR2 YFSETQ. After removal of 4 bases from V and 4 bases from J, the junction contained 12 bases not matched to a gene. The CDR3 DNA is TGCGCCAGCAGCCCCGGAGCGGGGGGTTTCCTTTACAATGAGCAGTTCTTC. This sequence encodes CASSPGAGGFLYNEQFF.

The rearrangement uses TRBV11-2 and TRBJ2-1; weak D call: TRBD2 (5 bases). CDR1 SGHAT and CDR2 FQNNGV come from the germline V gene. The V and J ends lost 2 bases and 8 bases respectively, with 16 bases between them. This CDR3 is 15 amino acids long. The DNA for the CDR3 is TGTGCCAGCAGCTTATTCAACGGCCCGGAGGATGAGCAGTTCTTC. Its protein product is CASSLFNGPEDEQFF.

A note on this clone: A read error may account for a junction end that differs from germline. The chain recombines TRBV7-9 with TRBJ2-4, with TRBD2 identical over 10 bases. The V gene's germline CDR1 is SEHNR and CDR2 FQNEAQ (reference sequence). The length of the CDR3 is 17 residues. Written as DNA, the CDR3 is TGTTCCAGCAGCTTAGCTATTAGCGGGGGGCCCGGAAACATTCAGTACTTC. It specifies CSSSLAISGGPGNIQYF.

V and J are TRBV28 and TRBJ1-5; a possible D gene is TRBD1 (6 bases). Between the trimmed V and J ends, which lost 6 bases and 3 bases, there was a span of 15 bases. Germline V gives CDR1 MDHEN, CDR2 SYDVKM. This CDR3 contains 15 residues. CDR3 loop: CASRSGGGANQPQHF. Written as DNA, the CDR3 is TGTGCCAGCAGGTCGGGCGGGGGGGCCAATCAGCCCCAGCATTTT. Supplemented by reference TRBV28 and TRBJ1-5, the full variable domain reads DVKVTQSSRYLVKRTGEKVFLECVQDMDHENMFWYRQDPGLGLRLIYFSYDVKMKEKGDIPEGYSVSREKKERFSLILESASTNQTSMYLCASRSGGGANQPQHFGDGTRLSIL.

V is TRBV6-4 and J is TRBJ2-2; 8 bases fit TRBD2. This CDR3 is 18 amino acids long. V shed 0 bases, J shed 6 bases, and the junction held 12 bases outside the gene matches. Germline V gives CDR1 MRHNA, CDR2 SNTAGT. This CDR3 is CASSDSIVGLGFPGELFF. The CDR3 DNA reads TGTGCCAGCAGTGACTCGATAGTGGGACTAGGCTTCCCCGGGGAGCTGTTTTTT.

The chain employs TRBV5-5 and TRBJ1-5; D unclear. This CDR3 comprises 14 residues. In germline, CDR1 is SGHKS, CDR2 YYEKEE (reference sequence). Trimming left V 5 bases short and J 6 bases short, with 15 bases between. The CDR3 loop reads CASRLGELSQPQHF. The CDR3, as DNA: TGTGCCAGCAGACTCGGAGAACTTAGTCAGCCCCAGCATTTT.

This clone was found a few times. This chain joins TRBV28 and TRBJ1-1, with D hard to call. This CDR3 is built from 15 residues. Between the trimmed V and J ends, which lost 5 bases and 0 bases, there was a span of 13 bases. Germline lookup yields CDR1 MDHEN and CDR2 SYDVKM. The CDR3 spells CASSLTETLNTEAFF. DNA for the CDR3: TGTGCCAGCAGTCTCACAGAGACCTTGAACACTGAAGCTTTCTTT.

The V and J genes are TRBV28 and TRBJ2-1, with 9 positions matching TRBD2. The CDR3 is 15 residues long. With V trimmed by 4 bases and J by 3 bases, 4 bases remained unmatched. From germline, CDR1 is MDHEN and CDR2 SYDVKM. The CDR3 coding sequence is TGTGCCAGCAGTTATGCGGGAGGGGTCTACAATGAGCAGTTCTTC. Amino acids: CASSYAGGVYNEQFF.

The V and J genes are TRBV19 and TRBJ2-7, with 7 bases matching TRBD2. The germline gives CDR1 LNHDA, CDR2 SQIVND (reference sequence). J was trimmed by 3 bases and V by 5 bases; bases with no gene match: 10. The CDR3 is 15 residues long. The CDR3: CASSPRGAGYYEQYF. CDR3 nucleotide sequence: TGTGCCAGTAGTCCCCGGGGAGCGGGGTACTACGAGCAGTACTTC. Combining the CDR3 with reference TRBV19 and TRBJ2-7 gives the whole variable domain DGGITQSPKYLFRKEGQNVTLSCEQNLNHDAMYWYRQDPGQGLRLIYYSQIVNDFQKGDIAEGYSVSREKKESFPLTVTSAQKNPTAFYLCASSPRGAGYYEQYFGPGTRLTVT.

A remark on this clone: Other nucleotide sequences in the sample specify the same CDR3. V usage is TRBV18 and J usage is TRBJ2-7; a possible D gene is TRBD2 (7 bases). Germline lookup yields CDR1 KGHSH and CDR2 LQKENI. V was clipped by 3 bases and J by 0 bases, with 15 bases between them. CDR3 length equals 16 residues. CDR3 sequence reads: CASSPGGGPPSYEQYF. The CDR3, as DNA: TGTGCCAGCTCACCGGGGGGGGGCCCCCCCTCCTACGAGCAGTACTTC.

The CDR3 reads CASSLGGRAYRDEQFF. The CDR3 nucleotides read TGTGCCAGCAGTTTAGGAGGGAGGGCCTACAGGGATGAGCAGTTCTTC. This chain uses TRBV27 with TRBJ2-1; a possible D gene is TRBD2 (7 bases). This CDR3 has 16 residues. The V gene's germline CDR1 is MNHEY and CDR2 SMNVEV (reference sequence). V dropped 2 bases and J dropped 8 bases, with 19 bases sitting between them.

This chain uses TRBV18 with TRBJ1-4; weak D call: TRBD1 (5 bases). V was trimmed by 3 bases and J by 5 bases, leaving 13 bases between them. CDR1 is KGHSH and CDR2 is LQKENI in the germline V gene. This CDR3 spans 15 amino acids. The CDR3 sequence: CASSPPGEGNEKLFF. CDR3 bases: TGTGCCAGCTCACCTCCGGGGGAAGGGAATGAAAAACTGTTTTTT.

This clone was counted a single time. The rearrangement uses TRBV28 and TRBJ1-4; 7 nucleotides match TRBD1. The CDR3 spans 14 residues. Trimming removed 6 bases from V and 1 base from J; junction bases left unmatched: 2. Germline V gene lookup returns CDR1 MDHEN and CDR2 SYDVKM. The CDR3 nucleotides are TGTGCCAGCAGCAACAGGGGAACTAATGAAAAACTGTTTTTT. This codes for CASSNRGTNEKLFF. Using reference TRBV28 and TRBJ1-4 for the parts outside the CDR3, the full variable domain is DVKVTQSSRYLVKRTGEKVFLECVQDMDHENMFWYRQDPGLGLRLIYFSYDVKMKEKGDIPEGYSVSREKKERFSLILESASTNQTSMYLCASSNRGTNEKLFFGSGTQLSVL.